These 26 T cell receptor beta chains came from one sample sequenced in a study of molecular identifiers for immune sequencing clone quantification. TCRdb re-called the PCR reads through MiXCR, storing one row per CDR3 protein. The sample lists about 320,000 distinct CDR3 sequences; about 21% were seen once. Sequenced: naive CD8+ T cells from blood, with Jurkat cell RNA spiked in. The subset was: FACS-sorted CD8+CD4-CCR7+CD45RA+ naive T cells. These receptors came from a human donor in good health. Some libraries in this study had Jurkat cell RNA spiked in.

In this sample, this clonotype turned up many times. The junction shows a germline mismatch at one end, possibly a read error. This chain joins TRBV2 and TRBJ2-2, with D possibly TRBD2 on 5 matching bases. Germline values: CDR1 SNHLY, CDR2 FYNNEI. This CDR3 contains 14 residues. The CDR3 protein is CASREETGTGELFF. CDR3 DNA sequence: TGTGCCAGCAGGGAAGAGACGGGGACCGGGGAGCTGTTTTTT.

The chain combines TRBV4-1 with TRBJ2-5; possible D gene TRBD1, 6 bases. Trimming left V 4 bases short and J 1 base short, with 28 bases between. This CDR3 has 20 residues. Germline CDR1 and CDR2: MGHRA and YSYEKL. The CDR3 nucleotides are TGCGCCAGCAGCCCGCACCGACAGTATTCCCCCAGGGGAGTCCAAGAGACCCAGTACTTC. This encodes CASSPHRQYSPRGVQETQYF.

This clonotype was found many times. The V gene is TRBV5-1, the J gene TRBJ1-5, with TRBD1 matching over 7 bases. CDR3 size: 15 residues. Germline CDR1 reads SGHRS; CDR2 reads YFSETQ. The trim removed 3 bases at V and 3 bases at J, leaving 6 bases unmatched. CDR3: CASSSAGGSNQPQHF. The CDR3 DNA is TGCGCCAGCAGCTCGGCAGGGGGATCCAATCAGCCCCAGCATTTT.

This clonotype was counted ten times or more. The chain links TRBV7-9 to TRBJ1-4; no definite D call. CDR1 and CDR2 from the germline V gene are SEHNR and FQNEAQ (reference sequence). This CDR3 has 13 amino acids. V was cut by 4 bases and J by 12 bases, with 15 bases left in between. CDR3 amino acids: CASSSDSRGELFF. CDR3 in DNA: TGTGCCAGCAGCTCGGACTCCCGCGGGGAACTGTTTTTT.

This clonotype occurred many times. The chain employs TRBV7-9 and TRBJ2-3, with D perhaps matching TRBD1 (6 bases). CDR1 is SEHNR and CDR2 is FQNEAQ in the germline V gene (reference sequence). The CDR3 has 14 residues. The germline V and J ends were trimmed by 5 bases and 5 bases, with 14 bases remaining between them. The DNA for the CDR3 is TGTGCCAGCAGCCCCTTGGGGGCGAGAGATACGCAGTATTTT. As protein: CASSPLGARDTQYF.

In its sample, this clonotype was seen many times. The chain carries TRBV19 and TRBJ1-1; D is possibly TRBD1 (6 bases). The CDR3 length is 15 residues. Germline values: CDR1 LNHDA, CDR2 SQIVND (reference sequence). V was pared by 2 bases and J by 2 bases, with 12 bases between. CDR3 sequence (DNA): TGTGCCAGTAGTATACAGGGGACCCTTAACACTGAAGCTTTCTTT. Protein: CASSIQGTLNTEAFF.

About this clonotype: A much larger clone lies one base from this, so it may be a read error. The V and J genes are TRBV7-6 and TRBJ1-1; no reliable D call. The CDR3 consists of 12 residues. CDR1 and CDR2 (germline): SGHVS, FNYEAQ. The DNA of the CDR3 is TGTGCCAGCAGCTCTTTGATTACTGAAGCTCTCTTT. Translated, it gives CASSSLITEALF.

This clonotype was recorded a few times. Just one base apart from a much larger clone, this may be a read error. CDR3 sequence: CASSPDRRISGNTIYF. The CDR3 DNA reads as TGCGCCAGCAGCCCCGACAGGAGAATCTCTGGAAACACCATATATTTT. The chain joins TRBV4-3 to TRBJ1-3, with D perhaps matching TRBD1 (6 bases). V lost 4 bases and J 0 bases, leaving 13 bases between the germline ends. The CDR3 contains 16 residues. Germline loops: CDR1 LGHNA, CDR2 YSLEER.

Regarding this clonotype: Since a much larger clone is just one base distant, this may be a read error. The chain employs TRBV28 and TRBJ2-7; D is tentatively TRBD1 or TRBD2 (5 bases each). Germline V gene data show CDR1 as MDHEN and CDR2 as SYDVKM. CDR3 length: 15 residues. The CDR3 DNA reads as TGTCCCAGCACCAGAGACAGACTAACCACCTACGAGCAGTACTTC. Its translation: CPSTRDRLTTYEQYF.

Turning to this clonotype: A much more abundant neighbour one base away suggests this may be a read error. This sequence joins TRBV4-3 and TRBJ1-1, with D possibly being TRBD1 (5 bases). The germline gives CDR1 LGHNA, CDR2 YSLEER. The V end lost 1 base, the J end lost 7 bases, and 10 bases lay between the germline ends. The CDR3 is 13 residues long. The CDR3 spells CASSQGQWVEAFF. CDR3 coding DNA: TGCGCCAGCAGCCAAGGACAGTGGGTTGAAGCTTTCTTT.

In this sample, this clonotype turned up a few times. The rearrangement links TRBV18 to TRBJ2-4, with TRBD1 matching over 10 bases. CDR1 and CDR2 (germline): KGHSH, LQKENI. The CDR3 spans 16 residues. J gave up 8 bases and V 3 bases, and 10 bases lay outside the gene matches. CDR3 region: CASSPAPGQGRDIQYF. CDR3 DNA: TGTGCCAGCTCACCCGCCCCGGGACAGGGGAGGGACATTCAGTACTTC.

This clonotype has a count of ten or more. The V and J genes are TRBV7-9 and TRBJ2-7, with D possibly being TRBD2 (5 bases). V dropped 4 bases and J dropped 5 bases, with 21 bases sitting between them. Germline CDR1 reads SEHNR; CDR2 reads FQNEAQ (reference sequence). This CDR3 spans 16 amino acids. This chain's CDR3 is CASSYPRGKEANEQYF. The CDR3 DNA follows: TGTGCCAGCAGCTATCCCCGGGGAAAAGAAGCGAACGAGCAGTACTTC.

This sequence joins TRBV11-2 and TRBJ2-3, with a possible D match to TRBD2 (6 bases). V lost 0 bases and J 2 bases, leaving 12 bases between the germline ends. Germline-derived CDR1 and CDR2 are SGHAT and FQNNGV. The CDR3 is 16 amino acids. The CDR3 is CASSLDLRGYTDTQYF. As DNA, the CDR3 is TGTGCCAGCAGCTTAGACTTGCGGGGCTACACAGATACGCAGTATTTT.

In this sample, this clonotype turned up many times. V and J are TRBV7-9 and TRBJ2-7; 7 bases fit TRBD1. The CDR3 consists of 13 residues. The germline V gene has CDR1 SEHNR and CDR2 FQNEAQ (reference sequence). V was pared by 6 bases and J by 0 bases, with 2 bases of the junction left unmatched. CDR3 protein: CASRQGSSYEQYF. The CDR3 coding sequence is TGTGCCAGCAGACAGGGGTCCTCCTACGAGCAGTACTTC.

This clonotype came up many times. CDR3 DNA: TGTGCCAGCAGCTTAGATGCGGGGGTCACTGAAGCTTTCTTT. Protein product: CASSLDAGVTEAFF. The rearrangement links TRBV7-2 to TRBJ1-1; possible D gene TRBD1, 5 bases. Germline CDR1 SGHTA, CDR2 FQGNSA. The V end lost 1 base, the J end lost 4 bases, and 10 bases lay between the germline ends. This CDR3 has 14 amino acids.

This clonotype was observed once. Here the CDR3 omits its conserved ending phenylalanine or tryptophan, so a read error is the likely source. The chain is built from TRBV4-3 and TRBJ1-1; perhaps TRBD1 as D (5 bases). Germline CDR1 reads LGHNA; CDR2 reads YSLEER. The V end lost 4 bases, the J end lost 4 bases, and 13 bases lay between the germline ends. This CDR3 has 14 residues. The CDR3 loop is CASSPTRGITEAFL. CDR3 DNA: TGCGCCAGCAGCCCCACGAGGGGCATCACTGAAGCTTTCCTT.

This chain joins TRBV6-5 and TRBJ2-2; D is perhaps TRBD1 or TRBD2 (5 bases each). Per germline, CDR1 MNHEY and CDR2 SVGAGI. Trimming shortened V by 4 bases and J by 5 bases, and 11 bases separated the two germline ends. This CDR3 has 14 residues. The CDR3 DNA sequence: TGTGCCAGCAGTTTTGGGACGGAAACCGGGGAGCTGTTTTTT. This sequence encodes CASSFGTETGELFF.

This clonotype was recorded many times. This chain uses TRBV9 with TRBJ2-2; 7 bases are a match to TRBD2. The germline CDR1 and CDR2 sequences are SGDLS and YYNGEE. This CDR3 region has 15 residues. V shed 2 bases, J shed 6 bases, and the junction held 7 bases outside the gene matches. CDR3 bases: TGTGCCAGCAGCGTTGCGGGAGCCCATGCCGGGGAGCTGTTTTTT. It encodes CASSVAGAHAGELFF.

This clonotype was observed at least ten times. J is TRBJ2-7 and V is TRBV5-6; D unclear. With 2 bases removed from V and 7 bases from J, the gap between germline ends came to 16 bases. Germline CDR1 reads SGHDT; CDR2 reads YYEEEE. The CDR3 is 14 residues long. The CDR3 coding sequence is TGTGCCAGCAGCTTCGGCACCCTGGGTCTGGAGCAGTACTTC. It is translated as CASSFGTLGLEQYF.

Concerning this clonotype itself: With a much larger clone just one base away, this may be a read error. The chain joins TRBV9 to TRBJ1-6; 11 bases align to TRBD1. The CDR3 contains 14 residues. The V gene's germline CDR1 is SGDLS and CDR2 YYNGEE. The DNA of the CDR3 is TGTGCCAGCAGCGCGGGACAGGGGGTTTCATCCCTCCACTTT. This sequence encodes CASSAGQGVSSLHF.

This clonotype was counted at least ten times. This chain joins TRBV10-3 and TRBJ2-7; D might be TRBD1 or TRBD2, each matching 7 bases. The CDR3 is 13 amino acids. V lost 10 bases and J 2 bases, leaving 15 bases between the germline ends. CDR1 is ENHRY and CDR2 is SYGVKD in the germline V gene. CDR3 DNA sequence: TGTGCCACCTTCAGGGGGGGGGCCTACGAGCAGTACTTC. Translation: CATFRGGAYEQYF.

This clonotype occurred many times. This rearrangement joins TRBV5-4 to TRBJ2-3, with 9 nucleotides matching TRBD2. The V segment lost 3 bases and the J segment 5 bases; nucleotides outside the gene matches: 4. The CDR3 runs to 14 residues. Germline CDR1 and CDR2: SGHNT and YYREEE (reference sequence). The CDR3 reads CASSSREGGDTQYF. The CDR3 DNA follows: TGTGCCAGCAGCTCGCGGGAGGGGGGAGATACGCAGTATTTT.

Only a few counts were recorded for this clonotype. This chain connects TRBV4-1 to TRBJ1-1, with TRBD1 matching over 12 bases. The CDR3 length is 17 residues. The trim removed 0 bases at V and 5 bases at J, leaving 7 bases unmatched. In germline, CDR1 is MGHRA, CDR2 YSYEKL. The CDR3 coding sequence is TGCGCCAGCAGCCAAGATGGGACAGGGGGCGCGAGTACTGAAGCTTTCTTT. Protein: CASSQDGTGGASTEAFF.

This clonotype was found once. A much larger clone sits a single nucleotide away, making a read error possible. The chain recombines TRBV6-5 with TRBJ1-4, with D hard to call. Germline values: CDR1 MNHEY, CDR2 SVGAGI. The length of the CDR3 is 14 residues. Trimming stripped 5 bases from V and 6 bases from J, with 13 bases between. CDR3 protein: CASSPESHDEKLFF. CDR3 DNA sequence: TGTGCCAGCAGTCCCGAAAGTCACGATGAAAAACTGTTTTTT.

This clonotype was observed at least ten times. The CDR3 region has the DNA TGTGCCAGCAGTTTAGAGGGACAGGGGCCGGCTAACTATGGCTACACCTTC. It is translated as CASSLEGQGPANYGYTF. The gene calls are TRBV12-3 or TRBV12-4 and TRBJ1-2; 10 nucleotides line up with TRBD1. The CDR3 spans 17 residues. The J segment lost 0 bases and the V segment lost 1 base, leaving 5 bases of the junction unmatched.

This clonotype appeared many times. The chain couples TRBV7-8 to TRBJ1-6; 9 nucleotides line up with TRBD1. Germline V CDR1 and CDR2: SGHVS, FQNEAQ. V dropped 1 base and J dropped 13; count of bases not matched to a gene: 17. There are 18 residues in the CDR3. In nucleotides, the CDR3 is TGTGCCAGCAGCTTAGATTTAACCGTCGGGACAGGGCTCTGGCCCCTCCACTTT. Amino acid sequence: CASSLDLTVGTGLWPLHF.